Each of the 32 T cell receptor beta chains below was sequenced from the same sample in a study of patients and donors after allogeneic stem cell transplantation. MiXCR, run by TCRdb on the RT-PCR reads, gives a single entry per CDR3 protein. Counted here are some 230,000 distinct CDR3 sequences, approximately 14% occurring once; the ten biggest clones make up approximately 10%. The sequencing input was blood, either unsorted or a sorted T cell fraction (not recorded which). Receptor source: a human donor who was either an allogeneic HSCT recipient or a stem cell or donor lymphocyte infusion donor (not recorded which). It is not recorded whose cells these are; they may come from a transplant donor.

This clonotype has at least ten counts. This chain links TRBV27 with TRBJ2-3; D perhaps matches TRBD1 (5 bases). The V and J ends lost 8 bases and 0 bases respectively, with 9 bases between them. The CDR3 contains 13 residues. Germline V lookup: CDR1 MNHEY, CDR2 SMNVEV (reference sequence). CDR3 nucleotides: TGTGCCAGCCAGGACACCAGCACAGATACGCAGTATTTT. Translating it yields CASQDTSTDTQYF.

A few counts support this clonotype. V is TRBV9 and J is TRBJ2-1; TRBD2 matches at 10 bases. After removal of 0 bases from V and 3 bases from J, the junction contained 3 bases not matched to a gene. Germline values: CDR1 SGDLS, CDR2 YYNGEE. This CDR3 comprises 16 residues. The CDR3 protein is CASSVGAGGVYNEQFF. The CDR3 nucleotides read TGTGCCAGCAGCGTAGGAGCGGGAGGGGTCTACAATGAGCAGTTCTTC.

The table lists this clonotype with many counts. CDR3 DNA: TGCGCCAGCAGCTTGTCAGAGGGTATGGAGACCCAGTACTTC. Protein: CASSLSEGMETQYF. This chain joins TRBV5-1 and TRBJ2-5; maybe TRBD2 (5 bases). Deletions cut 1 base from V and 5 bases from J, with 12 bases between. CDR3 length: 14 amino acids. Germline CDR1 SGHRS, CDR2 YFSETQ.

The genes are TRBV5-1 and TRBJ1-1, with TRBD1 as a possible D gene (6 bases). Germline loops: CDR1 SGHRS, CDR2 YFSETQ. The CDR3 is 16 amino acids. With 0 bases removed from V and 1 base from J, the gap between germline ends came to 13 bases. In DNA form, the CDR3 reads TGCGCCAGCAGCTTGGAGGGGGGACTGGCGAACACTGAAGCTTTCTTT. Translation gives CASSLEGGLANTEAFF.

This clonotype has more than one count but fewer than ten. The genes are TRBV2 and TRBJ2-1; maybe TRBD2 (6 bases). V was shortened by 8 bases and J by 1 base, with 15 bases between the two germline ends. The germline V gene encodes CDR1 SNHLY and CDR2 FYNNEI. This CDR3 is built from 15 residues. CDR3 bases: TGTGCCAGCCAGGAGGGGCTAATATCCTACAATGAGCAGTTCTTC. Residues: CASQEGLISYNEQFF.

This clonotype has just a few counts. The chain combines TRBV29-1 with TRBJ1-1; 7 bases map to TRBD1. Germline CDR1 SQVTM, CDR2 ANQGSEA. The CDR3 is made up of 13 amino acids. V shed 6 bases, J shed 5 bases, and the junction held 9 bases outside the gene matches. This chain's CDR3 is CSVHTDRETEAFF. The DNA for the CDR3 is TGCAGCGTCCATACCGACAGGGAAACTGAAGCTTTCTTT.

This clonotype was found a few times. The chain couples TRBV20-1 to TRBJ2-4; no clear D gene. The CDR3 runs to 13 residues. CDR1 is DFQATT, CDR2 SNEGSKA, per germline (reference sequence). Deletions cut 7 bases from V and 0 bases from J, with 10 bases between. The CDR3 loop is CSVDDLAKNIQYF. For the CDR3, the DNA is TGCAGTGTAGACGATTTAGCCAAAAACATTCAGTACTTC.

A word on this clonotype: This may be a read error: a much more frequent sequence differs by one nucleotide. No conserved phenylalanine or tryptophan is present at the end of the CDR3, so a read error is the likely explanation. The rearrangement uses TRBV12-3 or TRBV12-4 and TRBJ1-6; possible D gene TRBD1, 5 bases. V was cut by 6 bases and J by 6 bases, with 15 bases left in between. The CDR3 covers 15 residues. In DNA form, the CDR3 reads TGTGCCAGCAGGGCATCAGGGAGCGGTAATTCACCCCTCCACCTT. Its translation is CASRASGSGNSPLHL.

Notes on this clonotype: An end of the junction differs from the germline gene, which may be a read error. The rearrangement links TRBV7-7 to TRBJ2-1; unclear D gene. Germline loops: CDR1 SSHAT, CDR2 FNYEAQ (reference sequence). The CDR3 consists of 13 residues. CDR3 residues: CASSLGLNNEQFF. In DNA form, the CDR3 reads TGTGCTAGCAGCTTGGGGTTGAACAATGAGCAGTTCTTC.

This clonotype was recorded at least ten times. The chain recombines TRBV10-3 with TRBJ2-1; 15 bases are shared with TRBD2. Germline assignment: CDR1 ENHRY and CDR2 SYGVKD. The CDR3 is 17 amino acids. V dropped 2 bases and J dropped 6; count of bases not matched to a gene: 5. For the CDR3, the DNA is TGTGCCATCAGTGAGCCGGGACTAGCGGGAGGACGCAATGAGCAGTTCTTC. As protein: CAISEPGLAGGRNEQFF.

In its sample, this clonotype was seen many times. CDR3 protein: CASSYGRGTGVDNEQFF. CDR3 in DNA: TGTGCCAGCAGTTACGGGAGAGGGACAGGGGTCGACAATGAGCAGTTCTTC. V and J are TRBV6-5 and TRBJ2-1; 10 bases are a match to TRBD1. CDR1 and CDR2 (germline): MNHEY, SVGAGI. This CDR3 is built from 17 residues. J gave up 5 bases and V 2 bases, and 9 bases lay outside the gene matches.

This clonotype was picked up many times. The chain links TRBV2 to TRBJ2-7; D unclear. The length of the CDR3 is 11 residues. CDR1 is SNHLY, CDR2 FYNNEI, per germline. The ends were cut back, 10 bases at V and 7 bases at J, with 14 bases in the middle. CDR3 nucleotide sequence: TGTGCCAACTCGGGCCAGCAAGAGCAGTACTTC. Its translation: CANSGQQEQYF.

This clonotype was found a few times. The chain employs TRBV6-2 or TRBV6-3 and TRBJ2-4, with D perhaps matching TRBD2 (6 bases). The V gene lost 9 bases and the J gene lost 0 bases, with 12 bases spanning the gap. The CDR3 is 14 residues long. Germline V lookup: CDR1 MNHEY, CDR2 SVGEGT. The CDR3 region is CASAGEAAKNIQYF. The CDR3 nucleotides are TGTGCCAGTGCTGGGGAGGCAGCCAAAAACATTCAGTACTTC.

This clonotype has a handful of counts. CDR3 amino acids: CSGSVGSGRSGELFF. In DNA form, the CDR3 reads TGCAGCGGGTCCGTGGGTAGCGGGAGATCCGGGGAGCTGTTTTTT. The rearrangement links TRBV29-1 to TRBJ2-2, with 9 bases that match TRBD2. From germline, CDR1 is SQVTM and CDR2 ANQGSEA. The CDR3 is 15 residues long. V dropped 7 bases and J dropped 6; count of bases not matched to a gene: 12.

A few counts support this clonotype. The V and J genes are TRBV20-1 and TRBJ1-6; 7 bases match TRBD1. Looked up from germline, CDR1 is DFQATT and CDR2 is SNEGSKA (reference sequence). Trimming at V came to 2 bases and at J to 9 bases, leaving 7 bases not matched to a gene. CDR3 size: 14 residues. CDR3 residues: CSARRTGAASPLHF. CDR3 coding DNA: TGCAGTGCTAGACGCACAGGGGCGGCTTCACCCCTCCACTTT.

This clonotype was detected a few times. V gene TRBV3-1 combines with J gene TRBJ2-5, with 10 bases identical to TRBD1. The trim removed 3 bases at V and 5 bases at J, leaving 9 bases unmatched. From germline, CDR1 is LGHDT and CDR2 YNNKEL (reference sequence). The CDR3 is 16 residues long. The CDR3: CASSQRQGASSETQYF. As DNA, the CDR3 is TGTGCCAGCAGCCAGCGACAGGGGGCTAGTTCGGAGACCCAGTACTTC.

A word on this clonotype: A much larger clone differs by one base, so this may be a read error. Since no conserved phenylalanine or tryptophan closes the CDR3, a read error is the likely cause. This sequence joins TRBV6-1 and TRBJ1-2; TRBD1 is a possible D gene (6 bases). The germline V gene has CDR1 MNHNS and CDR2 SASEGT. V was shortened by 7 bases and J by 7 bases, with 16 bases between the two germline ends. CDR3 length: 13 residues. CDR3 residues: CASIENRDSGYTL. CDR3 DNA sequence: TGTGCCAGCATCGAAAACAGGGATTCTGGCTACACCTTG.

The table lists this clonotype with many counts. The chain recombines TRBV28 with TRBJ2-1; 7 nucleotides align to TRBD2. Unmatched junction bases numbered 7, after V lost 5 bases and J lost 0 bases. This CDR3 is built from 16 residues. The germline V gene has CDR1 MDHEN and CDR2 SYDVKM. The CDR3 sequence: CASSGAGDSSYNEQFF. Here the CDR3 DNA reads TGTGCCAGCAGTGGGGCGGGGGATAGCTCCTACAATGAGCAGTTCTTC.

The chain recombines TRBV7-9 with TRBJ1-1; 7 nucleotides align to TRBD1. The V gene end was trimmed by 3 bases and the J gene end by 11 bases; junction bases not matched to a gene: 9. The CDR3 covers 13 residues. CDR1 SEHNR and CDR2 FQNEAQ come from the germline V gene (reference sequence). The CDR3 reads CASSLKGARRAFF. DNA for the CDR3: TGTGCCAGCAGCTTGAAGGGGGCTAGGAGGGCTTTCTTT.

This clonotype has ten or more counts. The rearrangement links TRBV10-3 to TRBJ1-1, with a weak D call TRBD1 (6 bases). Trimming shortened V by 5 bases and J by 0 bases, and 13 bases separated the two germline ends. Germline V gives CDR1 ENHRY, CDR2 SYGVKD. The CDR3 sequence is 15 residues long. The DNA for the CDR3 is TGTGCCATCAGTTCAGGGAGGGGGATGAACACTGAAGCTTTCTTT. It translates to CAISSGRGMNTEAFF.

The chain recombines TRBV6-1 with TRBJ1-2; 9 bases agree with TRBD1. V was pared by 7 bases and J by 3 bases, with 3 bases of the junction left unmatched. The germline V gene encodes CDR1 MNHNS and CDR2 SASEGT. This CDR3 has 13 amino acids. The CDR3 protein is CASTRDRDYGYTF. The CDR3 nucleotides are TGTGCCAGCACCCGGGACAGGGACTATGGCTACACCTTC.

This clonotype was seen just once. The junction and the germline gene differ at one end; a read error may be behind it. The rearrangement links TRBV7-9 to TRBJ1-4, with TRBD1 matching over 7 bases. Germline V CDR1 and CDR2: SEHNR, FQNEAQ (reference sequence). This CDR3 spans 15 amino acids. CDR3 protein: CSSSTRQGKEEKLFF. The CDR3 nucleotides are TGTTCCAGCAGCACAAGACAGGGAAAGGAAGAAAAACTGTTTTTT. Based on the CDR3 plus reference TRBV7-9 and TRBJ1-4, the full variable domain is DTGVSQNPRHKITKRGQNVTFRCDPISEHNRLYWYRQTLGQGPEFLTYFQNEAQLEKSRLLSDRFSAERPKGSFSTLEIQRTEQGDSAMYLCSSSTRQGKEEKLFFGSGTQLSVL.

This clonotype was seen a few times. The rearrangement joins TRBV3-1 to TRBJ1-1; D is undetermined. V dropped 0 bases and J dropped 5 bases, with 13 bases sitting between them. The CDR3 is 15 residues long. Germline V gives CDR1 LGHDT, CDR2 YNNKEL (reference sequence). CDR3: CASSQDPLDRTEAFF. In DNA, the CDR3 is TGTGCCAGCAGCCAAGACCCACTCGATCGGACTGAAGCTTTCTTT.

This clonotype was seen ten or more times. This sequence joins TRBV12-3 or TRBV12-4 and TRBJ1-2, with D tentatively TRBD1 (5 bases). The CDR3 has 12 residues. V dropped 7 bases and J dropped 2 bases, with 8 bases sitting between them. The chain's CDR3 is CASTGGNYGYTF. CDR3 DNA sequence: TGTGCCAGCACGGGGGGGAACTATGGCTACACCTTC.

There are a few counts of this clonotype. The rearrangement uses TRBV20-1 and TRBJ2-1; D gene ambiguous. The V gene lost 5 bases and the J gene lost 5 bases, with 10 bases spanning the gap. CDR3 length equals 12 residues. Germline CDR1 and CDR2: DFQATT and SNEGSKA (reference sequence). Here the CDR3 reads CSAGPQNNEQFF. CDR3 nucleotide sequence: TGCAGTGCTGGGCCCCAGAACAATGAGCAGTTCTTC.

The gene calls are TRBV7-9 and TRBJ2-3, with D perhaps matching TRBD1 (5 bases). V shed 4 bases and J shed 2 bases, with 10 bases lying between them. Germline values: CDR1 SEHNR, CDR2 FQNEAQ (reference sequence). The CDR3 extends over 14 amino acids. The DNA of the CDR3 is TGTGCCAGCAGCTATGACAGATACACAGATACGCAGTATTTT. Translating it yields CASSYDRYTDTQYF.

The chain couples TRBV6-2 or TRBV6-3 to TRBJ2-1; 12 nucleotides align to TRBD2. Looked up from germline, CDR1 is MNHEY and CDR2 is SVGEGT. V lost 5 bases and J lost 8; bases outside the gene matches: 7. The CDR3 has 15 residues. The CDR3 nucleotides read TGTGCCAGCAGTCCCACTAGCGGGAGGACTCATGAGCAGTTCTTC. Amino acid sequence: CASSPTSGRTHEQFF.

This clonotype occurred many times. The CDR3 sequence is CASSLQVGNTIYF. In DNA, the CDR3 is TGTGCCAGCAGTTTACAGGTTGGAAACACCATATATTTT. The chain has TRBV12-3 or TRBV12-4 and TRBJ1-3; D is ambiguous. The CDR3 extends over 13 amino acids. Between the trimmed V and J ends, which lost 2 bases and 3 bases, there was a span of 5 bases.

There are many counts of this clonotype. This rearrangement joins TRBV21-1 to TRBJ1-1; the DNA was not used to check the table's D call, TRBD1. TRBV21-1 is a documented pseudogene. This CDR3 is 17 amino acids long. The chain's CDR3 is CASSKKEGTGVNTEAFF. The CDR3 DNA is TGTGCCAGCAGCAAAAAAGAGGGAACAGGGGTGAACACTGAAGCTTTCTTT.

The chain carries TRBV7-6 and TRBJ1-5; D is ambiguous. There are 13 residues in the CDR3. The V gene's germline CDR1 is SGHVS and CDR2 FNYEAQ. V dropped 5 bases and J dropped 2 bases, with 7 bases sitting between them. The CDR3 sequence: CASSHDGNQPQHF. CDR3 in DNA: TGTGCCAGCAGCCACGACGGCAATCAGCCCCAGCATTTT.

This clonotype has at least ten counts. V and J are TRBV12-3 or TRBV12-4 and TRBJ2-7; 9 nucleotides match TRBD1. The CDR3 runs 15 residues. V lost 5 bases to trimming and J lost 3 bases; unmatched junction nucleotides: 8. CDR3 loop: CASSVTGTGNYEQYF. CDR3 nucleotides: TGTGCCAGCAGTGTAACCGGGACAGGGAACTACGAGCAGTACTTC.

This rearrangement joins TRBV3-1 to TRBJ2-7, with 10 bases matching TRBD2. CDR1 and CDR2 (germline): LGHDT, YNNKEL (reference sequence). The V gene end was trimmed by 1 base and the J gene end by 2 bases; junction bases not matched to a gene: 2. This CDR3 is 15 amino acids long. The DNA for the CDR3 is TGTGCCAGCAGCCAAGCTAGCGGGAGCCCCTACGAGCAGTACTTC. Its translation is CASSQASGSPYEQYF.